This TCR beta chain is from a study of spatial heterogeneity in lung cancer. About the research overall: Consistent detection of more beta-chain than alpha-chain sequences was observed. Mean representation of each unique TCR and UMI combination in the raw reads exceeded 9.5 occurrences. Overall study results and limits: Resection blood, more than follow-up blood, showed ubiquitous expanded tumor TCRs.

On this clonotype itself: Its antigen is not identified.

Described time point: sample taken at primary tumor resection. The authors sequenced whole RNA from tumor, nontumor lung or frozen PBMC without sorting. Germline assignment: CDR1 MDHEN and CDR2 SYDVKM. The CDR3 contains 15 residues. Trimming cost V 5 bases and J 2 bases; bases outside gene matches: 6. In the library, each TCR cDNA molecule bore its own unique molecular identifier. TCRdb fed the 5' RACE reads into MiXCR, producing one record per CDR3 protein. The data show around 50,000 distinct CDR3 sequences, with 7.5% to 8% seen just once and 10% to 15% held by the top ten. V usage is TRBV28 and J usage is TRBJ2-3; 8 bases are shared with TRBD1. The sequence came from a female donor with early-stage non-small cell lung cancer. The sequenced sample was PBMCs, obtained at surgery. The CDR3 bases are TGTGCCAGCAGTGTACAGGGGGACCTCACAGATACGCAGTATTTT. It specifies CASSVQGDLTDTQYF.